Detailed here is one T cell receptor beta chain. Per the authors' pipeline: Researchers report that nucleated cell counts were estimated from reference gene primer amplification. Repertoires were generated with immunoSEQ multiplex PCR, while TCRdb's copy carries only in-frame clones and drops some. The V and J calls and clone size were taken over from that table, and D and trimming were inferred from the DNA. The table has fewer than 130,000 clones, around 79% seen once; the top ten hold 20% to 25%. The entry originates in a study of blood T cell repertoires in COVID-19. Across the whole study: Spain, Italy and the United States supplied samples that represented acute and convalescent COVID-19. T cells, B-cell-depleted T cells, or PBMCs supplied cDNA or gDNA.

The CDR3 is 17 residues long. The J segment lost 4 bases and the V segment lost 6 bases, leaving 12 bases of the junction unmatched. CDR1 is MDHEN and CDR2 is SYDVKM in the germline V gene. This receptor was identified in a man between 65 and 85 years old with active or convalescent COVID-19. The sequenced material came from peripheral blood. The rearrangement links TRBV28 to TRBJ2-2; 9 nucleotides match TRBD1. CDR3 sequence: CASSSPSWDRATGELFF. Here the CDR3 DNA reads TGTGCCAGCAGCTCACCAAGTTGGGACAGGGCCACCGGGGAGCTGTTTTTT.